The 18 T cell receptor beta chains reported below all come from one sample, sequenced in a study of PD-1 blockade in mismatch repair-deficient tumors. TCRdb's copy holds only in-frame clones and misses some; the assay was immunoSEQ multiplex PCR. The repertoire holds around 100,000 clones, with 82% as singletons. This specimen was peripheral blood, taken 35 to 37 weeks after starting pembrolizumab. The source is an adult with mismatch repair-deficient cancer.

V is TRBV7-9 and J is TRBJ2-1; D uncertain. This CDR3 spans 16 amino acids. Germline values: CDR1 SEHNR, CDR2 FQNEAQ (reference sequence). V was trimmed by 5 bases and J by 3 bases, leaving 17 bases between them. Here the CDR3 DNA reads TGTGCCAGCAGCCTGGACGTTCGGGCCCTCTACAATGAGCAGTTCTTC. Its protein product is CASSLDVRALYNEQFF.

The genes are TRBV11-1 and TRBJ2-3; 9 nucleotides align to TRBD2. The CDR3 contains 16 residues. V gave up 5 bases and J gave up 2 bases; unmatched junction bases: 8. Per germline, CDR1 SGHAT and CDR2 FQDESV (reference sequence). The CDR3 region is CASSPHAGGYTDTQYF. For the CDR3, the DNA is TGTGCCAGCAGCCCCCACGCGGGAGGGTACACAGATACGCAGTATTTT.

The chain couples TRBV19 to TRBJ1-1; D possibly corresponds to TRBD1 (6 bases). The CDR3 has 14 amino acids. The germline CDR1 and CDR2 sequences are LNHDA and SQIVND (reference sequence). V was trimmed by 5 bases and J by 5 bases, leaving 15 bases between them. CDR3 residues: CASSPRTQGTEAFF. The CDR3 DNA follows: TGTGCCAGTAGTCCCCGAACCCAGGGGACTGAAGCTTTCTTT.

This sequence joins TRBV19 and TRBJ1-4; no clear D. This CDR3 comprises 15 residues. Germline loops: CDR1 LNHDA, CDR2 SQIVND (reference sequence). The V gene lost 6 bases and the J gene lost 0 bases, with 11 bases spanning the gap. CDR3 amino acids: CASRTQPSTNEKLFF. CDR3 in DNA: TGTGCCAGTAGGACACAGCCCTCAACTAATGAAAAACTGTTTTTT.

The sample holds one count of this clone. CDR3 protein: CAWGGSVSTDTQYF. The CDR3 DNA is TGTGCCTGGGGAGGGTCAGTTAGCACAGATACGCAGTATTTT. The chain carries TRBV30 and TRBJ2-3; possible D gene TRBD2, 6 bases. Germline V gene sequence: CDR1 GTSNPN, CDR2 SVGIG (reference sequence). The CDR3 totals 14 residues. V was cut by 5 bases and J by 0 bases, with 12 bases left in between.

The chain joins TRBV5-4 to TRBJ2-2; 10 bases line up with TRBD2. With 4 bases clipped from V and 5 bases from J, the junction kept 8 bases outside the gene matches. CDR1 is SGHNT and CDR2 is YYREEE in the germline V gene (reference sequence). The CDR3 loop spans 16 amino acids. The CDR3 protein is CASSPSGRAYTGELFF. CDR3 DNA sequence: TGTGCCAGCAGCCCGAGCGGGAGGGCCTATACCGGGGAGCTGTTTTTT.

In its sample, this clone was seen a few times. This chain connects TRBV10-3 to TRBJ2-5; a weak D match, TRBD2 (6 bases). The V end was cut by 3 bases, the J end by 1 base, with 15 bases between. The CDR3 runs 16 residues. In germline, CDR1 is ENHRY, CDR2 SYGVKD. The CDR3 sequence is CAISDARAGSQETQYF. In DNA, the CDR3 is TGTGCCATCAGTGACGCCCGGGCGGGGAGCCAAGAGACCCAGTACTTC.

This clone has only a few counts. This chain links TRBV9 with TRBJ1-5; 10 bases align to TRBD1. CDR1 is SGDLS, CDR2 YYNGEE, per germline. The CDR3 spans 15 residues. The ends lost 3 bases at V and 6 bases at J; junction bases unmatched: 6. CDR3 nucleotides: TGTGCCAGCAGCGCGGGACAGGGGCTTGGTCAGCCCCAGCATTTT. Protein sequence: CASSAGQGLGQPQHF.

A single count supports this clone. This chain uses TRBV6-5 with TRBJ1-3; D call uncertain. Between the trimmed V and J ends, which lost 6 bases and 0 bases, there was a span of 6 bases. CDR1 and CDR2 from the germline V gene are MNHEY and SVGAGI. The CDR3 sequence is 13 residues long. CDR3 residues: CASSPPSGNTIYF. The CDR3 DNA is TGTGCCAGCAGCCCACCCTCTGGAAACACCATATATTTT.

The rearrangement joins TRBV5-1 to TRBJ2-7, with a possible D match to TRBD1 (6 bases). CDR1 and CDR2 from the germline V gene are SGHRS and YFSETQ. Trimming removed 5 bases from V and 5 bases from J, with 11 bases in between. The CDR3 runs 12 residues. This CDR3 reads CASSSRGNEQYF. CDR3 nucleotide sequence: TGCGCCAGCAGTTCCAGGGGAAACGAGCAGTACTTC.

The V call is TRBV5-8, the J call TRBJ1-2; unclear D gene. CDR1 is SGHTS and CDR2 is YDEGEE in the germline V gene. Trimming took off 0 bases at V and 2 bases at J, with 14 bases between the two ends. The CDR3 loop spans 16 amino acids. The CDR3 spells CASSLATGVINYGYTF. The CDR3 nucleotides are TGTGCCAGCAGCTTGGCCACCGGGGTTATCAACTATGGCTACACCTTC.

The CDR3 reads CASSYRLDEQFF. In DNA form, the CDR3 reads TGTGCCAGCAGTTACAGGCTCGATGAGCAGTTCTTC. The chain recombines TRBV6-6 with TRBJ2-1; D unresolved. V dropped 2 bases and J dropped 8 bases, with 7 bases sitting between them. CDR3 length equals 12 residues. CDR1 is MNHNY, CDR2 SVGAGI, per germline (reference sequence).

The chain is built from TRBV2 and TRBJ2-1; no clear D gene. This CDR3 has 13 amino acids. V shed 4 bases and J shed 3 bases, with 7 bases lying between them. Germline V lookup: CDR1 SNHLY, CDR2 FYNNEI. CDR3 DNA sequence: TGTGCCAGCAGTGTCCAAAACTACAATGAGCAGTTCTTC. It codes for CASSVQNYNEQFF.

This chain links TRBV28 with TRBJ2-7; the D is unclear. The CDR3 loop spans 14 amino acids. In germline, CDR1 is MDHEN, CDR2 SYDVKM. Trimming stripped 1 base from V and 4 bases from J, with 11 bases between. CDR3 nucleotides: TGTGCCAGCAGTTTATTGGGCCAGCCATACGAGCAGTACTTC. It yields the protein CASSLLGQPYEQYF.

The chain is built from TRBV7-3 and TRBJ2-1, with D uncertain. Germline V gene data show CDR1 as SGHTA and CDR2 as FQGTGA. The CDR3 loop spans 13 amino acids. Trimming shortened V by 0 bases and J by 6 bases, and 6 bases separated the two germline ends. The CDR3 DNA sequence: TGTGCCAGCAGCTTAACGGGTGTCAATGAGCAGTTCTTC. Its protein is CASSLTGVNEQFF.

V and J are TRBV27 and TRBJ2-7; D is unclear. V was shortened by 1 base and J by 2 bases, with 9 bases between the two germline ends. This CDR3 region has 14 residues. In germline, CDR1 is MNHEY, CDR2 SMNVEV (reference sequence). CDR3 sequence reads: CASSLYYGPYEQYF. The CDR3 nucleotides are TGTGCCAGCAGTTTATATTACGGGCCCTACGAGCAGTACTTC.

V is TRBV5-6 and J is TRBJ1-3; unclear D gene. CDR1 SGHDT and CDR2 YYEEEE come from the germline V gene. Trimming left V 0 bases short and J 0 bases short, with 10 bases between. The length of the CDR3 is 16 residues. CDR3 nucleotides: TGTGCCAGCAGCTTGGATAACAGACTCTCTGGAAACACCATATATTTT. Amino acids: CASSLDNRLSGNTIYF.

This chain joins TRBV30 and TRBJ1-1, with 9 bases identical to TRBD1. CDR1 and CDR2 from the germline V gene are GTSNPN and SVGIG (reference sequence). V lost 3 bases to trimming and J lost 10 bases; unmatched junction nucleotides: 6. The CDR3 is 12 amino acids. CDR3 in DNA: TGTGCCTGGAGCAGGACAGGGGCTGGAGCTTTCTTT. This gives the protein CAWSRTGAGAFF.